Listed below are T cell receptor beta chains from one sample, sequenced in a study of blood T cells in healthy people across ages. In TCRdb, the 5' RACE reads were re-called with MiXCR into one record per CDR3 protein. The table lists about 570,000 distinct CDR3 sequences, approximately 27% of them singletons. The sequenced sample consisted of blood. These receptors were collected from a woman aged 70 to 79 in good health. The CDR3 runs from the conserved cysteine through the conserved F or W. D genes are given only for firm matches. Not all rows give a size; the values are once, few, many and, for expanded clones, a class.

d_call	v_call	j_call	clone_size	cdr3_aa	cdr3_nt
-	TRBV18	TRBJ2-5	-	CASSSWRGEETQYF	TGTGCCAGCTCCTCCTGGCGAGGCGAAGAGACCCAGTACTTC
-	TRBV7-2	TRBJ2-3	-	CASSLVPPTQYF	TGTGCCAGCAGCTTAGTTCCGCCGACGCAGTATTTT
-	TRBV7-2	TRBJ2-1	-	CASSLWESGRVNEQFF	TGTGCCAGCAGCTTATGGGAGAGTGGAAGGGTCAATGAGCAGTTCTTC
-	TRBV12-3/TRBV12-4	TRBJ1-4	-	CASSLEQAGKLFF	TGTGCCAGCAGTTTAGAACAGGCGGGAAAACTGTTTTTT
-	TRBV7-9	TRBJ2-7	few	CASSLEGGSYGQYF	TGTGCCAGCAGCTTGGAAGGCGGTTCCTACGGGCAGTACTTC
-	TRBV7-2	TRBJ1-2	-	CASSPRGEGEGYTF	TGTGCCAGCAGCCCCAGGGGTGAGGGAGAGGGCTACACCTTC
TRBD2	TRBV7-2	TRBJ2-5	many	CASSRGLAGDQETQYF	TGTGCCAGCAGCCGGGGACTAGCGGGGGACCAAGAGACCCAGTACTTC
TRBD1	TRBV7-2	TRBJ2-7	few	CASSLRQGRVDEQYF	TGTGCCAGCAGCCTAAGACAGGGGCGCGTGGACGAGCAGTACTTC
TRBD1	TRBV5-1	TRBJ1-4	-	CASSARTGQGEKLFF	TGCGCCAGCAGCGCCCGGACAGGCCAAGGTGAAAAACTGTTTTTT
-	TRBV27	TRBJ1-5	few	CASSQDPNQPQHF	TGTGCCAGCAGTCAAGACCCCAATCAGCCCCAGCATTTT
-	TRBV4-2	TRBJ1-2	-	CASSPHGGWNYGYTF	TGTGCCAGCAGCCCCCATGGGGGATGGAACTATGGCTACACCTTC
-	TRBV5-1	TRBJ1-2	few	CASSAGRALYGYTF	TGCGCCAGCAGCGCCGGGCGGGCACTTTATGGCTACACCTTC
TRBD2	TRBV28	TRBJ2-3	few	CASTRGGVADTQYF	TGTGCCAGCACCCGCGGGGGGGTAGCAGATACGCAGTATTTT
TRBD1	TRBV6-2/TRBV6-3	TRBJ1-1	-	CASSYGQGWNTEAFF	TGTGCCAGCAGTTACGGACAGGGATGGAACACTGAAGCTTTCTTT
TRBD1	TRBV6-5	TRBJ2-5	few	CASSTGGEETQYF	TGTGCCAGCAGCACAGGGGGCGAGGAGACCCAGTACTTC